This T cell receptor (beta chain) was sequenced in a study of T cell responses to AZD1222 COVID-19 vaccine. Assay: immunoSEQ multiplex PCR; the TCRdb copy retains only in-frame clones and omits some. The profile covers 70,000 to 95,000 clones, with approximately 91% appearing a single time and around 5% taken by the ten largest. Study outcomes and limitations: Unmutated variant regions reportedly attract nearly half of all spike-specific TCRs. Only a handful of AZD1222 recipients, several in all, had baseline seropositivity. Clonal diversity was possibly underestimated, and white British individuals and females predominated among donors.

Turning to this clone: The antigen remains undetermined.

V lost 5 bases and J lost 4; bases outside the gene matches: 2. Germline CDR1 MNHEY, CDR2 SVGEGT. The CDR3 has 15 residues. The sequencing here drew on peripheral blood, taken 28 days after the second AZD1222 dose. This chain joins TRBV6-2 or TRBV6-3 and TRBJ2-5, with 15 positions matching TRBD2. The receptor's source is an adult who received the AZD1222 COVID-19 vaccine. DNA for the CDR3: TGTGCCAGCAGTAGGGGACTAGCGGGGGGAGAGACCCAGTACTTC. It yields the protein CASSRGLAGGETQYF.